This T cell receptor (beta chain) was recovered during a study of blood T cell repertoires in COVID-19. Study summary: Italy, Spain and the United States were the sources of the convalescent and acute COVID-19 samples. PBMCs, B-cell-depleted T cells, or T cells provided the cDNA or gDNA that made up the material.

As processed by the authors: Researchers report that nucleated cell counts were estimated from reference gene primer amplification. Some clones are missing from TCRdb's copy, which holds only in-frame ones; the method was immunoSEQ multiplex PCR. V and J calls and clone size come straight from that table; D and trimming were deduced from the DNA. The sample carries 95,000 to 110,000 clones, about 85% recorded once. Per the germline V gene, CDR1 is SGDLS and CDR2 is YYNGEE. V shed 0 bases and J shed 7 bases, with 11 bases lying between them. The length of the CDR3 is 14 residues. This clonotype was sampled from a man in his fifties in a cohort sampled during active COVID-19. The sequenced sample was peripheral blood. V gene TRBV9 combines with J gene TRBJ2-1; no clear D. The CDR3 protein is CASSVGSQVNEQFF. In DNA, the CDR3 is TGTGCCAGCAGCGTAGGGTCCCAGGTGAATGAGCAGTTCTTC. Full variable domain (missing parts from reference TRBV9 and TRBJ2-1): DSGVTQTPKHLITATGQRVTLRCSPRSGDLSVYWYQQSLDQGLQFLIQYYNGEERAKGNILERFSAQQFPDLHSELNLSSLELGDSALYFCASSVGSQVNEQFFGPGTRLTVL.